Listed here are 21 T cell receptor beta chains from one sample, sequenced in a study of Tregs in tolerant kidney transplant recipients. This table comes from immunoSEQ multiplex PCR, and its TCRdb copy is limited to in-frame clones, with some not included. The sample carries about 50,000 clones, 89% recorded once. Related graft donors supplied nonmyeloablative bone marrow transplants, and mixed chimerism was transient. This sample comprised CD8+ T cells from blood (PBMCs), obtained 12 months after the transplant. The receptors stem from a human patient who received a combined kidney and bone marrow transplant. Some T cells may have originated in the graft donor.

The chain couples TRBV27 to TRBJ2-1, with D possibly TRBD2 on 5 matching bases. The V gene lost 7 bases and the J gene lost 4 bases, with 17 bases spanning the gap. Germline CDR1 is MNHEY and CDR2 is SMNVEV (reference sequence). The CDR3 contains 15 residues. CDR3 DNA sequence: TGTGCCAGCAAAAGGTTTGCGGGCGCGTACAATGAGCAGTTCTTC. Protein product: CASKRFAGAYNEQFF.

V and J are TRBV6-5 and TRBJ2-1; TRBD2 aligns across 9 bases. The CDR3 is 14 amino acids. The V segment lost 7 bases and the J segment 4 bases; nucleotides outside the gene matches: 5. CDR1 MNHEY and CDR2 SVGAGI come from the germline V gene. CDR3 sequence reads: CASTTSGRYNEQFF. CDR3 bases: TGTGCCAGCACGACTAGCGGCCGATACAATGAGCAGTTCTTC.

In its sample, this clone was seen a few times. V and J are TRBV4-3 and TRBJ1-2; D possibly corresponds to TRBD1 (5 bases). V lost 0 bases and J 5 bases, leaving 13 bases between the germline ends. The CDR3 is 15 residues long. The germline gives CDR1 LGHNA, CDR2 YSLEER. CDR3 protein: CASSQDAQGRYGYTF. The CDR3 DNA sequence: TGCGCCAGCAGCCAAGATGCGCAGGGTCGATATGGCTACACCTTC.

The rearrangement links TRBV4-1 to TRBJ2-7; 11 bases align to TRBD1. The CDR3 is made up of 19 amino acids. The germline gives CDR1 MGHRA, CDR2 YSYEKL. V was clipped by 1 base and J by 1 base; unmatched bases: 12. The DNA of the CDR3 is TGCGCCAGCAGCCAAGCCGCGGGGACAGGGGGTCGTTGGTCCTACGAGCAGTACTTC. Translating it yields CASSQAAGTGGRWSYEQYF.

This clone showed up just once. This CDR3 is CASSRSLAGPYEQYF. The DNA for the CDR3 is TGTGCCAGCAGCCGCTCCCTAGCGGGGCCCTACGAGCAGTACTTC. This chain joins TRBV5-6 and TRBJ2-5; the match to TRBD2 covers 9 bases. The end of the DNA aligns better with TRBJ2-7, so the J call may be wrong. This CDR3 contains 15 residues. Germline V CDR1 and CDR2: SGHDT, YYEEEE.

Notes on this clone: The same CDR3 arises from other DNA sequences in this sample as well. This chain joins TRBV5-1 and TRBJ2-2; D is ambiguous. Germline V gives CDR1 SGHRS, CDR2 YFSETQ. Trimming removed 0 bases at V and 6 bases at J, with 9 bases between. The CDR3 runs 14 residues. The CDR3 reads CASSLELVPGELFF. CDR3 DNA sequence: TGCGCCAGCAGCTTGGAGCTGGTCCCCGGGGAGCTGTTTTTT.

The V call is TRBV30, the J call TRBJ2-7, with D possibly being TRBD1 (6 bases). The CDR3 totals 14 residues. Trimming stripped 0 bases from V and 5 bases from J, with 14 bases between. The germline CDR1 and CDR2 sequences are GTSNPN and SVGIG (reference sequence). CDR3 residues: CAWSVGQGINEQYF. In nucleotides, the CDR3 is TGTGCCTGGAGTGTAGGCCAGGGGATCAACGAGCAGTACTTC.

In this sample, this clone turned up once. The chain employs TRBV19 and TRBJ2-7; 14 bases match TRBD2. The CDR3 spans 15 residues. The J segment lost 4 bases and the V segment lost 5 bases, leaving 4 bases of the junction unmatched. Per the germline V gene, CDR1 is LNHDA and CDR2 is SQIVND (reference sequence). The CDR3 bases are TGTGCCAGTAGTTGGGGGACTAGCGGGAGATACGAGCAGTACTTC. Translating it yields CASSWGTSGRYEQYF.

This chain joins TRBV13 and TRBJ2-3, with 8 bases aligning to TRBD2. There are 18 residues in the CDR3. The junction had 15 bases not matched to a gene; V was cut back by 5 bases and J by 2 bases. CDR1 PRHDT and CDR2 FYEKMQ come from the germline V gene (reference sequence). The CDR3 DNA reads TGTGCCAGCAGCGGGGGTAACAGCGGGGGCGGGTTCACAGATACGCAGTATTTT. Protein: CASSGGNSGGGFTDTQYF.

V is TRBV6-5 and J is TRBJ1-3; D is ambiguous. CDR3 size: 10 residues. Germline assignment: CDR1 MNHEY and CDR2 SVGAGI. CDR3 region: CPPAGNTIYF. Here the CDR3 DNA reads TGTCCCCCGGCTGGAAACACCATATATTTT.

Details on this clone: The junction departs from the called germline gene at one end, perhaps through a read error. Additional DNA sequences in this sample encode the identical CDR3. The chain couples TRBV27 to TRBJ1-6, with 7 bases matching TRBD1. The CDR3 has 15 residues. Germline CDR1 reads MNHEY; CDR2 reads SMNVEV (reference sequence). The CDR3 region is CASRTGDSYNSPLHF. The DNA for the CDR3 is TGTGCCAGTAGAACAGGGGATTCCTATAATTCCCCCCTCCACTTT.

J is TRBJ1-2 and V is TRBV9; D not resolved. Germline V gives CDR1 SGDLS, CDR2 YYNGEE. Trimming left V 0 bases short and J 14 bases short, with 11 bases between. This CDR3 spans 11 amino acids. The CDR3 region is CASSVGNTDTF. CDR3 sequence (DNA): TGTGCCAGCAGCGTAGGCAACACAGATACCTTC.

The chain is built from TRBV27 and TRBJ2-4; 15 nucleotides line up with TRBD2. CDR1 is MNHEY, CDR2 SMNVEV, per germline (reference sequence). The CDR3 is made up of 16 amino acids. Germline trimming cut 5 bases from V and 9 bases from J; bases unmatched to any gene: 8. The CDR3 coding sequence is TGTGCCAGCAGTCTCGGACTAGCGGGAGGGGGGGGCATTCAGTACTTC. Amino acid sequence: CASSLGLAGGGGIQYF.

V usage is TRBV5-1 and J usage is TRBJ2-7, with 7 nucleotides matching TRBD1. Per germline, CDR1 SGHRS and CDR2 YFSETQ. The CDR3 consists of 14 residues. V shed 4 bases, J shed 1 base, and the junction held 5 bases outside the gene matches. CDR3 DNA: TGCGCCAGCAGCATGACACAGGGGTCCTACGAGCAGTACTTC. Amino acid sequence: CASSMTQGSYEQYF.

Comments on this clone: The same CDR3 can be traced to other DNA sequences in this sample. V is TRBV7-9 and J is TRBJ2-1; the D is unclear. The ends were cut back, 1 base at V and 6 bases at J, with 4 bases in the middle. Germline V gene lookup returns CDR1 SEHNR and CDR2 FQNEAQ (reference sequence). The CDR3 runs 12 residues. CDR3 residues: CASSLGSNEQFF. In nucleotides, the CDR3 is TGTGCCAGCAGCTTAGGCAGCAATGAGCAGTTCTTC.

V and J are TRBV2 and TRBJ2-1; 10 bases match TRBD2. The germline CDR1 and CDR2 sequences are SNHLY and FYNNEI. This CDR3 comprises 15 residues. The V and J ends lost 8 bases and 2 bases, in that order; junction bases with no gene match: 6. The CDR3 region is CASGGLAAAYNEQFF. CDR3 in DNA: TGTGCCAGCGGTGGACTAGCGGCCGCCTACAATGAGCAGTTCTTC.

This chain uses TRBV4-3 with TRBJ2-3, with a tentative D call TRBD2 (6 bases). Trimming left V 1 base short and J 2 bases short, with 10 bases between. The germline CDR1 and CDR2 sequences are LGHNA and YSLEER. The CDR3 runs to 15 residues. CDR3 loop: CASSQGTGVTDTQYF. CDR3 coding DNA: TGCGCCAGCAGCCAAGGTACGGGAGTCACAGATACGCAGTATTTT.

This clone was counted a single time. This chain links TRBV7-9 with TRBJ1-2, with D uncertain. This CDR3 comprises 18 residues. The germline V gene has CDR1 SEHNR and CDR2 FQNEAQ (reference sequence). V was trimmed by 4 bases and J by 4 bases, leaving 25 bases between them. In DNA, the CDR3 is TGTGCCAGCAGCTCTGCATTGAGACCGAGACTTACTATCTATGGCTACACCTTC. Its translation is CASSSALRPRLTIYGYTF. The full variable domain, rest sourced from reference TRBV7-9 and TRBJ1-2, is DTGVSQNPRHKITKRGQNVTFRCDPISEHNRLYWYRQTLGQGPEFLTYFQNEAQLEKSRLLSDRFSAERPKGSFSTLEIQRTEQGDSAMYLCASSSALRPRLTIYGYTFGSGTRLTVV.

V usage is TRBV11-1 and J usage is TRBJ1-2, with 7 bases matching TRBD1. The CDR3 is 13 residues long. Germline assignment: CDR1 SGHAT and CDR2 FQDESV (reference sequence). Losses at the gene ends were 3 bases for V and 4 bases for J; bases not matched to a gene: 2. The CDR3 loop reads CASSLGTAYGYTF. The CDR3 DNA reads TGTGCCAGCAGCTTGGGGACAGCCTATGGCTACACCTTC.

The V and J genes are TRBV7-2 and TRBJ2-7; tentatively, D is TRBD2 (6 bases). The V gene lost 5 bases and the J gene lost 0 bases, with 17 bases spanning the gap. The CDR3 contains 16 residues. The germline CDR1 and CDR2 sequences are SGHTA and FQGNSA. In DNA, the CDR3 is TGTGCCAGCAGCGCGGGACCCCCCGGGTCCTCCTACGAGCAGTACTTC. It is translated as CASSAGPPGSSYEQYF.

This clone came up once. The chain employs TRBV9 and TRBJ2-1; 9 positions agree with TRBD1. Germline CDR1 and CDR2: SGDLS and YYNGEE. The junction had 6 bases not matched to a gene; V was cut back by 3 bases and J by 2 bases. The CDR3 covers 16 residues. CDR3 sequence reads: CASSARTGEAYNEQFF. The CDR3 DNA sequence: TGTGCCAGCAGCGCGAGGACAGGGGAGGCCTACAATGAGCAGTTCTTC. The complete variable domain, with remaining parts taken from reference TRBV9 and TRBJ2-1, reads DSGVTQTPKHLITATGQRVTLRCSPRSGDLSVYWYQQSLDQGLQFLIQYYNGEERAKGNILERFSAQQFPDLHSELNLSSLELGDSALYFCASSARTGEAYNEQFFGPGTRLTVL.